Listed here are 17 T cell receptor beta chains from one sample, sequenced in a study of blood T cell repertoires in COVID-19. The repertoire was sequenced with immunoSEQ multiplex PCR; TCRdb's copy has only in-frame clones and lacks some. The table has nearly 110,000 clones, roughly 90% seen once. The specimen sequenced was peripheral blood. The receptors stem from a man in his forties with active or convalescent COVID-19.

The chain couples TRBV5-6 to TRBJ2-7; the D gene is possibly TRBD1 (6 bases). CDR3 size: 12 residues. Germline V CDR1 and CDR2: SGHDT, YYEEEE. Trimming removed 2 bases from V and 4 bases from J, with 7 bases in between. CDR3 protein: CASSFQGYEQYF. The CDR3 nucleotides are TGTGCCAGCAGCTTCCAGGGGTACGAGCAGTACTTC. The full variable domain, with the rest looked up from reference TRBV5-6 and TRBJ2-7, is DAGVTQSPTHLIKTRGQQVTLRCSPKSGHDTVSWYQQALGQGPQFIFQYYEEEERQRGNFPDRFSGHQFPNYSSELNVNALLLGDSALYLCASSFQGYEQYFGPGTRLTVT.

The chain combines TRBV6-5 with TRBJ1-2, with 8 bases that match TRBD1. This CDR3 has 14 residues. CDR1 and CDR2 (germline): MNHEY, SVGAGI. V was clipped by 4 bases and J by 4 bases; unmatched bases: 5. CDR3: CASSSGQDLYGYTF. DNA of the CDR3: TGTGCCAGCAGTTCGGGACAGGATCTCTATGGCTACACCTTC.

V usage is TRBV7-6 and J usage is TRBJ1-1, with a possible D match to TRBD1 (5 bases). This CDR3 region has 14 residues. Trimming shortened V by 1 base and J by 2 bases, and 8 bases separated the two germline ends. Germline loops: CDR1 SGHVS, CDR2 FNYEAQ. CDR3 residues: CASSLVTGNTEAFF. The CDR3 DNA reads TGTGCCAGCAGCTTAGTCACAGGCAACACTGAAGCTTTCTTT.

This clone turned up a few times. The rearrangement joins TRBV27 to TRBJ2-7, with 9 bases matching TRBD2. CDR1 is MNHEY and CDR2 is SMNVEV in the germline V gene (reference sequence). The CDR3 is 13 residues long. Trimming removed 7 bases from V and 5 bases from J; junction bases left unmatched: 6. Here the CDR3 DNA reads TGTGCCAGCACCCGAGCGGGAGGAAACGAGCAGTACTTC. Translation: CASTRAGGNEQYF.

V is TRBV6-6 and J is TRBJ1-6; no definite D call. The germline V gene has CDR1 MNHNY and CDR2 SVGAGI (reference sequence). CDR3 length equals 15 residues. V was clipped by 6 bases and J by 9 bases, with 18 bases between them. The CDR3 DNA reads TGTGCCAGCAGCCCCGTGACGGCAGGAACTTCACCCCTCCACTTT. This encodes CASSPVTAGTSPLHF.

The chain uses TRBV11-3 and TRBJ2-1, with 10 bases aligning to TRBD2. V dropped 1 base and J dropped 10; count of bases not matched to a gene: 1. Germline CDR1 SGHNT, CDR2 YENEEA. The CDR3 covers 13 residues. The CDR3 DNA follows: TGTGCCAGCAGCTTAGGGACTAGCGGAGAGCAGTTCTTC. Residues: CASSLGTSGEQFF.

V gene TRBV19 combines with J gene TRBJ2-2, with D perhaps TRBD1 (6 bases). The CDR3 loop spans 15 amino acids. Per germline, CDR1 LNHDA and CDR2 SQIVND (reference sequence). V lost 7 bases and J lost 5, with 17 bases in between. The CDR3 sequence: CASTDIDRFTGELFF. The CDR3, as DNA: TGTGCCAGTACCGATATCGACAGGTTTACCGGGGAGCTGTTTTTT.

The chain couples TRBV19 to TRBJ2-7; the D is unclear. The CDR3 length is 13 residues. Deletions cut 3 bases from V and 0 bases from J, with 6 bases between. Per the germline V gene, CDR1 is LNHDA and CDR2 is SQIVND (reference sequence). The DNA of the CDR3 is TGTGCCAGTAGTATCTTTGTCTCCTACGAGCAGTACTTC. Protein: CASSIFVSYEQYF.

The V gene is TRBV6-4, the J gene TRBJ2-1, with 11 positions matching TRBD2. The CDR3 covers 14 residues. Losses at the gene ends were 3 bases for V and 9 bases for J; bases not matched to a gene: 4. Germline CDR1 and CDR2: MRHNA and SNTAGT. The CDR3: CASSEASGGIEQFF. As DNA, the CDR3 is TGTGCCAGCAGTGAGGCTAGCGGGGGGATTGAGCAGTTCTTC.

This clone occurred many times. This rearrangement joins TRBV6-5 to TRBJ1-2; no definite D call. CDR1 is MNHEY, CDR2 SVGAGI, per germline. The CDR3 covers 13 residues. V dropped 5 bases and J dropped 7 bases, with 14 bases sitting between them. The CDR3 DNA reads TGTGCCAGCAGTCCCGCTTACGGGTTTGGCTACACCTTC. Its translation is CASSPAYGFGYTF.

CDR3: CAPGTDSNQPQHF. The CDR3 DNA is TGTGCCCCTGGGACAGATAGCAATCAGCCCCAGCATTTT. V is TRBV24-1 and J is TRBJ1-5, with TRBD1 matching 7 bases. The CDR3 has 13 residues. Germline CDR1 is KGHDR and CDR2 is SFDVKD. With V trimmed by 12 bases and J by 0 bases, 4 bases remained unmatched.

J is TRBJ2-3 and V is TRBV6-4; a possible D gene is TRBD1 (6 bases). Between the trimmed V and J ends, which lost 0 bases and 0 bases, there was a span of 7 bases. The germline V gene encodes CDR1 MRHNA and CDR2 SNTAGT. This CDR3 is built from 15 residues. The CDR3 region is CASSDSQGSTDTQYF. For the CDR3, the DNA is TGTGCCAGCAGTGACTCCCAGGGGAGCACAGATACGCAGTATTTT.

V is TRBV19 and J is TRBJ1-4, with D maybe TRBD1 (5 bases). CDR1 and CDR2 (germline): LNHDA, SQIVND (reference sequence). CDR3 length: 13 residues. V was trimmed by 6 bases and J by 8 bases, leaving 13 bases between them. CDR3 amino acids: CASRPRGAEKLFF. Here the CDR3 DNA reads TGTGCCAGTAGACCAAGGGGTGCGGAAAAACTGTTTTTT.

The genes are TRBV9 and TRBJ1-1; D gene uncertain. The CDR3 runs to 22 residues. In germline, CDR1 is SGDLS, CDR2 YYNGEE. V dropped 4 bases and J dropped 0 bases, with 34 bases sitting between them. CDR3 DNA: TGTGCCAGCAGCCCTTCACCCATACACCACAGTCGAGGGAGTCTGGTGAACACTGAAGCTTTCTTT. This translates into CASSPSPIHHSRGSLVNTEAFF.

The chain joins TRBV11-1 to TRBJ2-3; D is perhaps TRBD2 (6 bases). Germline CDR1 is SGHAT and CDR2 is FQDESV (reference sequence). V was trimmed by 6 bases and J by 1 base, leaving 14 bases between them. The CDR3 runs 15 residues. The CDR3 DNA sequence: TGTGCCAGCAGTCCAACCGGGACTGGCACAGATACGCAGTATTTT. Amino acid sequence: CASSPTGTGTDTQYF.

The chain is built from TRBV5-1 and TRBJ1-2, with 8 bases matching TRBD1. Germline V gene data show CDR1 as SGHRS and CDR2 as YFSETQ. This CDR3 comprises 13 residues. V was clipped by 5 bases and J by 3 bases; unmatched bases: 3. DNA for the CDR3: TGCGCCAGCAGACCGACAGGGGACTATGGCTACACCTTC. It yields the protein CASRPTGDYGYTF.

V usage is TRBV7-3 and J usage is TRBJ2-1, with 9 bases identical to TRBD2. The CDR3 is made up of 13 amino acids. The J segment lost 15 bases and the V segment lost 5 bases, leaving 11 bases of the junction unmatched. The V gene's germline CDR1 is SGHTA and CDR2 FQGTGA. DNA for the CDR3: TGTGCCAGCAGCCCCATAGCGGGAGCCAAGCGGTTCTTC. This sequence encodes CASSPIAGAKRFF.